These T cell receptor beta chains were read from a single sample in a study of beta chain features in type 1 diabetes. The table came from immunoSEQ multiplex PCR; TCRdb's copy has only in-frame clones and leaves some out. The sample lists a few hundred thousand clones; about 14% were seen once. Sequenced input: naive CD4+ T cells from blood. All receptors come from a woman aged 18-30 years with type 1 diabetes. Each CDR3 is given with its conserved first and last residue. A D gene is named only where the DNA matches it firmly. Clone size appears in some rows only: once, few, many, or a class for an expanded clone.

TRBV9	TRBJ2-7	once	TRBD2	CASTKGLAGNHEQYF	TGTGCCAGCACAAAGGGACTAGCGGGAAATCACGAGCAGTACTTC
TRBV27	TRBJ2-3	.	TRBD2	CASSLYPSGRDSTQYF	TGTGCCAGCAGTTTATATCCTAGCGGGAGGGACAGTACGCAGTATTTT
TRBV2	TRBJ1-4	few	TRBD1	CASLPDRVQEKLFF	TGTGCCAGCCTCCCCGACAGGGTCCAAGAAAAACTGTTTTTT
TRBV4-3	TRBJ2-2	few	.	CASSQDIVATTGELFF	TGCGCCAGCAGCCAAGATATAGTAGCGACCACCGGGGAGCTGTTTTTT
TRBV7-2	TRBJ2-4	few	.	CASENPVPGLSAKNIQYF	TGTGCCAGCGAGAACCCCGTACCAGGGCTTTCGGCCAAAAACATTCAGTACTTC
TRBV5-1	TRBJ2-7	once	TRBD2	CASSSSGTSGGPYEQYF	TGCGCCAGCAGCTCATCAGGGACTAGCGGGGGACCCTACGAGCAGTACTTC
TRBV30	TRBJ2-3	.	.	CAWSVQGFRGAPDTQYF	TGTGCCTGGAGTGTACAGGGTTTCAGGGGCGCGCCAGATACGCAGTATTTT
TRBV7-3	TRBJ2-1	few	.	CASSLQLQRAVDEQFF	TGTGCCAGCAGCTTGCAGTTACAGAGGGCAGTCGATGAGCAGTTCTTC
TRBV25-1	TRBJ2-7	.	.	CASSDWRGPKSYEQYF	TGTGCCAGCAGTGATTGGAGAGGGCCTAAGTCCTACGAGCAGTACTTC
TRBV29-1	TRBJ1-1	.	.	CSAASVTEAFF	TGCAGCGCCGCCTCGGTCACTGAAGCTTTCTTT
TRBV5-1	TRBJ2-1	few	TRBD2	CASSSTSGSNEQFF	TGCGCCAGCAGCTCCACTAGCGGGAGTAATGAGCAGTTCTTC
TRBV30	TRBJ1-2	few	TRBD1	CAWRLIQGAGGYTF	TGTGCCTGGAGGCTAATTCAGGGGGCTGGTGGCTACACCTTC
TRBV11-2	TRBJ1-5	.	.	CASSKGDQPQHF	TGTGCCAGCAGCAAAGGGGATCAGCCCCAGCATTTT
TRBV9	TRBJ1-1	few	TRBD1	CASSVVTGETEAFF	TGTGCCAGCAGCGTAGTTACAGGGGAGACTGAAGCTTTCTTT
TRBV28	TRBJ2-7	few	.	CASSLGDTYF	TGTGCCAGCAGTTTAGGTGACACCTACTTC
TRBV2	TRBJ1-5	.	TRBD1	CASSRQGEGQPQHF	TGTGCCAGCAGCCGACAGGGCGAAGGTCAGCCCCAGCATTTT
TRBV18	TRBJ2-3	few	.	CASSPSGPRTDTQYF	TGTGCCAGCTCACCGAGCGGGCCCCGCACAGATACGCAGTATTTT
TRBV30	TRBJ2-3	few	.	CAWKQGLTDTQYF	TGTGCCTGGAAACAGGGATTAACAGATACGCAGTATTTT
TRBV6-5	TRBJ2-3	few	.	CASSYSESSTDTQYF	TGTGCCAGCAGTTACTCCGAGTCTAGCACAGATACGCAGTATTTT
TRBV5-4	TRBJ2-7	.	TRBD2	CASSLPSGSSYEQYF	TGTGCCAGCAGCCTCCCTAGCGGGAGTAGCTACGAGCAGTACTTC
TRBV4-1	TRBJ2-1	once	.	CASSHPARSRGNEQFF	TGCGCCAGCAGCCATCCGGCCCGCTCGCGGGGCAATGAGCAGTTCTTC
TRBV25-1	TRBJ2-7	few	TRBD1	CASSRQGSGKQYF	TGTGCCAGCTCAAGACAGGGAAGCGGCAAGCAGTACTTC
TRBV18	TRBJ1-1	.	.	CASSPGEVNTEAFF	TGTGCCAGCTCACCAGGGGAGGTGAACACTGAAGCTTTCTTT